Following are 31 T cell receptor beta chains from one sample sequenced in a study of cytomegalovirus exposure and HLA in healthy donors. Clones were sequenced by immunoSEQ multiplex PCR, and TCRdb holds only the in-frame ones, with some missing. The sample shows about 160,000 clones, around 88% of them seen only once. Sequencing input: PBMCs. The source of these receptors is a woman aged 18-29 years in good health and CMV-seronegative.

The chain links TRBV5-8 to TRBJ1-4; no clear D. V dropped 4 bases and J dropped 0 bases, with 13 bases sitting between them. There are 16 residues in the CDR3. Looked up from germline, CDR1 is SGHTS and CDR2 is YDEGEE. CDR3 DNA sequence: TGTGCCAGCAGCCTCTGGTCTGAGACAACTAATGAAAAACTGTTTTTT. Its protein product is CASSLWSETTNEKLFF.

This chain connects TRBV18 to TRBJ2-7; 9 positions agree with TRBD1. The CDR3 consists of 14 residues. CDR1 is KGHSH and CDR2 is LQKENI in the germline V gene. V shed 2 bases and J 4 bases; nucleotides not matched to a gene: 3. The CDR3 sequence: CASSPRDRGYEQYF. The CDR3 DNA reads as TGTGCCAGCTCACCAAGAGACAGGGGGTACGAGCAGTACTTC.

This chain links TRBV4-3 with TRBJ2-1, with 11 bases matching TRBD2. V lost 0 bases to trimming and J lost 8 bases; unmatched junction nucleotides: 21. The germline V gene has CDR1 LGHNA and CDR2 YSLEER. CDR3 length: 21 residues. DNA for the CDR3: TGCGCCAGCAGCCAAGACCTTCGGACTAGCGGGCACACTCCAAGACCCGATGAGCAGTTCTTC. Its protein product is CASSQDLRTSGHTPRPDEQFF.

The chain combines TRBV30 with TRBJ1-2, with a weak D call TRBD1 (5 bases). Germline loops: CDR1 GTSNPN, CDR2 SVGIG (reference sequence). This CDR3 is 12 amino acids long. The germline V and J ends were trimmed by 6 bases and 8 bases, with 16 bases remaining between them. The CDR3 reads CACMAGVPGYTF. In nucleotides, the CDR3 is TGTGCCTGTATGGCGGGGGTCCCGGGCTACACCTTC.

In its sample, this clone was seen a few times. As DNA, the CDR3 is TGTGCCAGCTACAGGGGGAGTAGCAATCAGCCCCAGCATTTT. Translation: CASYRGSSNQPQHF. The V call is TRBV5-8, the J call TRBJ1-5; 8 bases are a match to TRBD1. This CDR3 has 14 residues. V gave up 7 bases and J gave up 0 bases; unmatched junction bases: 3. Germline V gives CDR1 SGHTS, CDR2 YDEGEE.

The rearrangement links TRBV29-1 to TRBJ1-1; a possible D gene is TRBD1 (5 bases). The CDR3 is made up of 14 amino acids. Germline assignment: CDR1 SQVTM and CDR2 ANQGSEA. Trimming took off 7 bases at V and 1 base at J, with 16 bases between the two ends. CDR3 sequence reads: CSGRAGPGNTEAFF. The CDR3 coding sequence is TGCAGCGGGAGGGCGGGGCCGGGGAACACTGAAGCTTTCTTT.

The rearrangement links TRBV27 to TRBJ2-7, with a weak D call TRBD2 (6 bases). The CDR3 is made up of 15 amino acids. CDR1 is MNHEY and CDR2 is SMNVEV in the germline V gene (reference sequence). Trimming cost V 2 bases and J 7 bases, with 18 bases left between them. The CDR3 bases are TGTGCCAGCAGTTTACGCTGGGCGGGACTGCGGGAGCAGTACTTC. Amino acid sequence: CASSLRWAGLREQYF.

The chain has TRBV25-1 and TRBJ1-1; no firm D call. Germline CDR1 and CDR2: MGHDK and SYGVNS. Trimming cost V 4 bases and J 3 bases, with 9 bases left between them. The CDR3 runs 13 residues. The CDR3: CASSVARDTEAFF. CDR3 DNA: TGTGCCAGCAGTGTAGCACGGGACACTGAAGCTTTCTTT.

This chain links TRBV5-1 with TRBJ1-1; possible D gene TRBD1, 5 bases. CDR3 size: 12 residues. Germline V gene sequence: CDR1 SGHRS, CDR2 YFSETQ. Trimming cost V 3 bases and J 6 bases, with 9 bases left between them. The CDR3 loop is CASSSEGPEAFF. CDR3 sequence (DNA): TGCGCCAGCAGCTCGGAGGGGCCTGAAGCTTTCTTT.

This clone was counted a few times. V and J are TRBV6-4 and TRBJ2-2; D remains unclear. Germline V CDR1 and CDR2: MRHNA, SNTAGT. V shed 4 bases and J shed 2 bases, with 11 bases lying between them. This CDR3 spans 15 amino acids. CDR3 residues: CASSVSETNTGELFF. For the CDR3, the DNA is TGTGCCAGCAGTGTGTCTGAGACTAACACCGGGGAGCTGTTTTTT.

The CDR3 loop reads CASSSGQVGRGEQYF. CDR3 DNA: TGTGCCAGCAGTTCCGGACAGGTCGGGCGTGGCGAGCAGTACTTC. The chain joins TRBV6-5 to TRBJ2-7; 7 positions match TRBD1. Germline V lookup: CDR1 MNHEY, CDR2 SVGAGI. Germline trimming cut 4 bases from V and 6 bases from J; bases unmatched to any gene: 12. The CDR3 length is 15 residues.

The V gene is TRBV4-2, the J gene TRBJ1-2, with D possibly TRBD1 on 6 matching bases. Germline-derived CDR1 and CDR2 are LGHNA and YNFKEQ. V shed 1 base and J shed 2 bases, with 11 bases lying between them. CDR3 length: 15 amino acids. CDR3 loop: CASSQVQGQNYGYTF. The CDR3 DNA sequence: TGTGCCAGCAGCCAAGTCCAGGGGCAGAACTATGGCTACACCTTC.

The chain joins TRBV9 to TRBJ1-6, with D unclear. CDR3 length equals 14 residues. CDR1 SGDLS and CDR2 YYNGEE come from the germline V gene. Trimming stripped 3 bases from V and 9 bases from J, with 13 bases between. The CDR3 loop reads CASSEASPGSPLHF. The CDR3 region has the DNA TGTGCCAGCAGCGAAGCCTCCCCCGGTTCACCCCTCCACTTT. The entire variable domain, with the rest obtained from reference TRBV9 and TRBJ1-6, is as follows: DSGVTQTPKHLITATGQRVTLRCSPRSGDLSVYWYQQSLDQGLQFLIQYYNGEERAKGNILERFSAQQFPDLHSELNLSSLELGDSALYFCASSEASPGSPLHFGNGTRLTVT.

The chain is built from TRBV6-5 and TRBJ1-2; a weak D match, TRBD1 (5 bases). V gave up 0 bases and J gave up 6 bases, with 17 bases separating them. There are 16 residues in the CDR3. CDR1 is MNHEY, CDR2 SVGAGI, per germline. The CDR3 DNA follows: TGTGCCAGCAGTTACTCGGGGGGGGGAGGTATAAATGGCTACACCTTC. It encodes CASSYSGGGGINGYTF.

The chain employs TRBV27 and TRBJ2-1, with D tentatively TRBD2 (6 bases). Germline values: CDR1 MNHEY, CDR2 SMNVEV (reference sequence). This CDR3 is built from 13 residues. Between the trimmed V and J ends, which lost 8 bases and 7 bases, there was a span of 15 bases. CDR3 sequence reads: CASPGGPENEQFF. In nucleotides, the CDR3 is TGTGCCAGCCCAGGAGGGCCCGAAAATGAGCAGTTCTTC.

The rearrangement uses TRBV27 and TRBJ1-4; weak D call: TRBD1 (5 bases). The CDR3 covers 17 residues. CDR1 is MNHEY, CDR2 SMNVEV, per germline (reference sequence). V lost 4 bases and J 4 bases, leaving 19 bases between the germline ends. CDR3 region: CASSSRGLRPFNEKLFF. The CDR3 nucleotides are TGTGCCAGCAGTTCCCGGGGACTCCGGCCTTTTAATGAAAAACTGTTTTTT. The full variable domain, its missing parts supplied by reference TRBV27 and TRBJ1-4, is EAQVTQNPRYLITVTGKKLTVTCSQNMNHEYMSWYRQDPGLGLRQIYYSMNVEVTDKGDVPEGYKVSRKEKRNFPLILESPSPNQTSLYFCASSSRGLRPFNEKLFFGSGTQLSVL.

This clone has just a few counts. V gene TRBV7-9 combines with J gene TRBJ2-7, with D perhaps TRBD2 (6 bases). The CDR3 runs 16 residues. CDR1 SEHNR and CDR2 FQNEAQ come from the germline V gene (reference sequence). The V gene lost 5 bases and the J gene lost 2 bases, with 19 bases spanning the gap. CDR3 sequence (DNA): TGTGCCAGCAGCCCTTGGGGGGACGGAAGGCCCTACGAGCAGTACTTC. This codes for CASSPWGDGRPYEQYF.

The gene calls are TRBV19 and TRBJ1-6, with a possible D match to TRBD1 (5 bases). The CDR3 consists of 15 residues. Germline V gene sequence: CDR1 LNHDA, CDR2 SQIVND (reference sequence). The V end lost 11 bases, the J end lost 10 bases, and 24 bases lay between the germline ends. The CDR3 protein is CASQGGTGVRSPLHF. Here the CDR3 DNA reads TGTGCCTCCCAGGGAGGGACGGGGGTCAGGTCACCCCTCCACTTT.

The CDR3 here is CASSLRQGEKLFF. The CDR3 region has the DNA TGCGCCAGCAGCTTGCGACAGGGGGAAAAACTGTTTTTT. The chain carries TRBV5-1 and TRBJ1-4; 8 bases line up with TRBD1. Trimming at V came to 1 base and at J to 8 bases, leaving 1 base not matched to a gene. Germline V gene data show CDR1 as SGHRS and CDR2 as YFSETQ. The CDR3 runs to 13 residues.

The CDR3 is CASSLAASGIQETQYF. In nucleotides, the CDR3 is TGCGCCAGCAGCTTGGCGGCTAGCGGGATTCAAGAGACCCAGTACTTC. V usage is TRBV5-1 and J usage is TRBJ2-5, with 9 bases that match TRBD2. With V trimmed by 0 bases and J by 2 bases, 5 bases remained unmatched. The CDR3 has 16 amino acids. Per the germline V gene, CDR1 is SGHRS and CDR2 is YFSETQ.

The chain recombines TRBV27 with TRBJ2-7; tentative D call: TRBD1 (6 bases). Trimming took 8 bases from V and 5 from J, leaving 19 bases between them. The CDR3 has 14 amino acids. Per the germline V gene, CDR1 is MNHEY and CDR2 is SMNVEV (reference sequence). In DNA form, the CDR3 reads TGTGCCAGCTCCGAAACAGGGCATTTTAACGAGCAGTACTTC. Its translation is CASSETGHFNEQYF.

This chain links TRBV7-2 with TRBJ1-1, with 10 bases that match TRBD1. The CDR3 is made up of 14 amino acids. CDR1 SGHTA and CDR2 FQGNSA come from the germline V gene. Unmatched junction bases numbered 2, after V lost 7 bases and J lost 0 bases. The CDR3 reads CASKGQGMNTEAFF. CDR3 nucleotides: TGTGCCAGCAAGGGACAGGGGATGAACACTGAAGCTTTCTTT.

This clone appeared a few times. DNA of the CDR3: TGCGCCAGCCTTGAGAGCTCTGGGGCCAACGTCCTGACTTTC. It encodes CASLESSGANVLTF. The chain employs TRBV5-1 and TRBJ2-6; D unresolved. Germline CDR1 SGHRS, CDR2 YFSETQ. V lost 7 bases and J lost 0, with 8 bases in between. The CDR3 runs 14 residues.

The chain recombines TRBV15 with TRBJ1-1, with 7 positions matching TRBD1. V was clipped by 11 bases and J by 3 bases; unmatched bases: 9. CDR1 is LNHNV, CDR2 YYDKDF, per germline (reference sequence). CDR3 length: 13 residues. Here the CDR3 DNA reads TGTGCCGCCGCGGACAGGACCTACACTGAAGCTTTCTTT. This gives the protein CAAADRTYTEAFF.

The chain uses TRBV30 and TRBJ2-7; 10 nucleotides align to TRBD1. The CDR3 extends over 15 amino acids. With 2 bases clipped from V and 5 bases from J, the junction kept 9 bases outside the gene matches. Germline V CDR1 and CDR2: GTSNPN, SVGIG (reference sequence). The DNA of the CDR3 is TGTGCCTGGAGTCCCGGGACAGGGGCTTTGGACGAGCAGTACTTC. Translating it yields CAWSPGTGALDEQYF.

This clone was recorded only once. The V call is TRBV6-5, the J call TRBJ1-2; D is possibly TRBD1 (6 bases). The CDR3 runs 12 residues. Germline V lookup: CDR1 MNHEY, CDR2 SVGAGI. The CDR3 loop is CATRGGWYGYTF. The CDR3 DNA sequence: TGTGCGACCCGAGGGGGTTGGTATGGCTACACCTTC.

The table lists this clone with a few counts. The rearrangement uses TRBV30 and TRBJ1-2; a possible D gene is TRBD1 (6 bases). The V end was cut by 2 bases, the J end by 10 bases, with 14 bases between. There are 12 residues in the CDR3. Germline V gives CDR1 GTSNPN, CDR2 SVGIG (reference sequence). The CDR3: CAWSPYRVDYTF. CDR3 bases: TGTGCCTGGAGTCCCTACAGGGTAGACTACACCTTC.

The V gene is TRBV7-8, the J gene TRBJ1-2, with TRBD1 identical over 8 bases. The germline V gene has CDR1 SGHVS and CDR2 FQNEAQ. The CDR3 length is 16 residues. Trimming removed 5 bases from V and 3 bases from J; junction bases left unmatched: 11. CDR3 in amino acids: CASSLGQGGGDYGYTF. DNA for the CDR3: TGTGCCAGCAGCCTCGGACAGGGAGGTGGGGACTATGGCTACACCTTC.

This chain uses TRBV6-5 with TRBJ2-2; 9 bases fit TRBD1. The junction had 3 bases not matched to a gene; V was cut back by 1 base and J by 6 bases. The germline V gene encodes CDR1 MNHEY and CDR2 SVGAGI. The CDR3 spans 15 residues. CDR3 DNA sequence: TGTGCCAGCAGTTACTGGAGACAGGGGGCCGGGGAGCTGTTTTTT. Translating gives CASSYWRQGAGELFF.

This rearrangement joins TRBV5-1 to TRBJ2-7, with 7 nucleotides matching TRBD1. V shed 4 bases, J shed 5 bases, and the junction held 12 bases outside the gene matches. Looked up from germline, CDR1 is SGHRS and CDR2 is YFSETQ. The CDR3 has 15 amino acids. The CDR3 loop is CASSPPRTGEHEQYF. In nucleotides, the CDR3 is TGCGCCAGCAGCCCCCCGCGAACAGGGGAACACGAGCAGTACTTC.

The chain has TRBV9 and TRBJ1-6; D call uncertain. Deletions cut 3 bases from V and 5 bases from J, with 15 bases between. The CDR3 consists of 16 residues. The germline gives CDR1 SGDLS, CDR2 YYNGEE. The CDR3 reads CASSGRGGLDNSPLHF. Here the CDR3 DNA reads TGTGCCAGCAGCGGTCGGGGAGGGCTGGATAATTCACCCCTCCACTTT.